These 15 T cell receptor beta chains were sequenced from one sample in a study of cytomegalovirus exposure and HLA in healthy donors. The study ran its PCR with 60 Vbeta and 13 Jbeta primers. Generated by immunoSEQ multiplex PCR, the TCRdb table keeps only in-frame clones and is missing some. The sample records 87,000 or so clones, roughly 71% being singletons. Sequenced sample: PBMCs. These receptors were taken from a woman aged 40 to 50 in good health and CMV-seronegative.

The CDR3 region is CATLADRNTEAFF. Here the CDR3 DNA reads TGTGCCACCTTAGCGGACCGAAACACTGAAGCTTTCTTT. This rearrangement joins TRBV18 to TRBJ1-1, with unresolved D. V lost 10 bases and J 2 bases, leaving 14 bases between the germline ends. There are 13 residues in the CDR3. Looked up from germline, CDR1 is KGHSH and CDR2 is LQKENI.

The chain is built from TRBV7-9 and TRBJ2-7; TRBD1 matches at 7 bases. The germline CDR1 and CDR2 sequences are SEHNR and FQNEAQ (reference sequence). The CDR3 spans 16 residues. J lost 1 base, V lost 1 base, and 7 bases had no gene match. DNA of the CDR3: TGTGCCAGCAGCTTAGTATTGACAGGGTCGTCCTACGAGCAGTACTTC. It specifies CASSLVLTGSSYEQYF. Supplemented by reference TRBV7-9 and TRBJ2-7, the full variable domain reads DTGVSQNPRHKITKRGQNVTFRCDPISEHNRLYWYRQTLGQGPEFLTYFQNEAQLEKSRLLSDRFSAERPKGSFSTLEIQRTEQGDSAMYLCASSLVLTGSSYEQYFGPGTRLTVT.

The chain recombines TRBV6-5 with TRBJ2-1; D gene unclear. This CDR3 has 13 amino acids. In germline, CDR1 is MNHEY, CDR2 SVGAGI. Trimming removed 4 bases at V and 3 bases at J, with 7 bases between. The CDR3 nucleotides read TGTGCCAGCAGTTGGTCCGGCTACAATGAGCAGTTCTTC. It specifies CASSWSGYNEQFF.

This rearrangement joins TRBV7-9 to TRBJ1-4; 9 nucleotides line up with TRBD1. The length of the CDR3 is 19 residues. CDR1 is SEHNR, CDR2 FQNEAQ, per germline (reference sequence). Trimming removed 3 bases from V and 5 bases from J; junction bases left unmatched: 16. As DNA, the CDR3 is TGTGCCAGCAGCTTCCTCCCCGGGACAGGGTTATTGTTAAATGAAAAACTGTTTTTT. Translation gives CASSFLPGTGLLLNEKLFF. Full variable domain (rest looked up from reference TRBV7-9 and TRBJ1-4): DTGVSQNPRHKITKRGQNVTFRCDPISEHNRLYWYRQTLGQGPEFLTYFQNEAQLEKSRLLSDRFSAERPKGSFSTLEIQRTEQGDSAMYLCASSFLPGTGLLLNEKLFFGSGTQLSVL.

The chain uses TRBV28 and TRBJ2-2; 11 bases fit TRBD1. The germline V gene encodes CDR1 MDHEN and CDR2 SYDVKM. The junction had 4 bases not matched to a gene; V was cut back by 4 bases and J by 9 bases. The CDR3 runs to 14 residues. CDR3 coding DNA: TGTGCCAGCAGTTGGGGACAGGGGGTTTGGGAGCTGTTTTTT. Its protein is CASSWGQGVWELFF.

The chain joins TRBV7-8 to TRBJ2-5; D may be TRBD1 (6 bases). The V end lost 4 bases, the J end lost 2 bases, and 14 bases lay between the germline ends. The V gene's germline CDR1 is SGHVS and CDR2 FQNEAQ. The CDR3 covers 15 residues. The DNA of the CDR3 is TGTGCCAGCAGCTCCCAGGGGTCCCTACAAGAGACCCAGTACTTC. Translated, it gives CASSSQGSLQETQYF.

J is TRBJ2-2 and V is TRBV6-5; D is perhaps TRBD1 (5 bases). The V gene's germline CDR1 is MNHEY and CDR2 SVGAGI. The CDR3 consists of 14 residues. The germline V and J ends were trimmed by 5 bases and 4 bases, with 11 bases remaining between them. CDR3 protein: CASSRQPITGELFF. The CDR3 nucleotides are TGTGCCAGCAGTCGACAGCCAATCACCGGGGAGCTGTTTTTT.

The V gene is TRBV5-1, the J gene TRBJ2-7; 8 bases agree with TRBD1. V lost 1 base and J lost 2; bases outside the gene matches: 5. The V gene's germline CDR1 is SGHRS and CDR2 YFSETQ. The CDR3 has 15 residues. The CDR3 sequence: CASSLSGTGTYEQYF. The CDR3 nucleotides are TGCGCCAGCAGCTTGTCTGGGACAGGAACCTACGAGCAGTACTTC.

This chain uses TRBV6-1 with TRBJ1-2; D gene unclear. The ends were cut back, 6 bases at V and 2 bases at J, with 10 bases in the middle. The CDR3 runs to 13 residues. Germline lookup yields CDR1 MNHNS and CDR2 SASEGT. CDR3 DNA sequence: TGTGCCAGCAGCTCCGCCGGGAACTATGGCTACACCTTC. This sequence encodes CASSSAGNYGYTF.

The chain has TRBV27 and TRBJ2-3, with 12 bases aligning to TRBD2. This CDR3 is built from 14 residues. V lost 5 bases and J lost 10; bases outside the gene matches: 7. CDR1 MNHEY and CDR2 SMNVEV come from the germline V gene (reference sequence). DNA for the CDR3: TGTGCCAGCAGTGTGACTAGCGGGGGCAGGGCGCAGTATTTT. Its protein product is CASSVTSGGRAQYF.

The V gene is TRBV6-4, the J gene TRBJ1-2, with TRBD1 identical over 7 bases. CDR3 length: 14 residues. Germline V CDR1 and CDR2: MRHNA, SNTAGT. V lost 0 bases and J lost 6; bases outside the gene matches: 4. This CDR3 is CASSDSGTANGYTF. The CDR3 coding sequence is TGTGCCAGCAGTGACTCGGGGACAGCTAATGGCTACACCTTC.

The rearrangement uses TRBV27 and TRBJ1-1, with a possible D match to TRBD1 (6 bases). Between the trimmed V and J ends, which lost 5 bases and 1 base, there was a span of 11 bases. Germline V lookup: CDR1 MNHEY, CDR2 SMNVEV (reference sequence). CDR3 size: 14 residues. CDR3 nucleotide sequence: TGTGCCAGCAGTAAGGGACATCAGAACACTGAAGCTTTCTTT. Its translation is CASSKGHQNTEAFF.

The chain joins TRBV19 to TRBJ1-3, with 8 bases identical to TRBD1. The CDR3 extends over 15 amino acids. Germline CDR1 LNHDA, CDR2 SQIVND (reference sequence). Germline trimming cut 5 bases from V and 0 bases from J; bases unmatched to any gene: 3. The CDR3 DNA sequence: TGTGCCAGTAGTGCAGGGGGCAACTCTGGAAACACCATATATTTT. Its protein is CASSAGGNSGNTIYF.

The rearrangement uses TRBV7-2 and TRBJ2-1; 10 nucleotides align to TRBD2. The junction had 6 bases not matched to a gene; V was cut back by 3 bases and J by 10 bases. This CDR3 has 14 residues. CDR1 SGHTA and CDR2 FQGNSA come from the germline V gene. The CDR3 coding sequence is TGTGCCAGCAGCTTTAAGCGGGGGGGCCCCGAGCAGTTCTTC. Its translation is CASSFKRGGPEQFF. The full variable domain, in which reference TRBV7-2 and TRBJ2-1 provide the parts outside the CDR3, is GAGVSQSPSNKVTEKGKDVELRCDPISGHTALYWYRQSLGQGLEFLIYFQGNSAPDKSGLPSDRFSAERTGGSVSTLTIQRTQQEDSAVYLCASSFKRGGPEQFFGPGTRLTVL.

The J gene is TRBJ1-2, the V gene TRBV2; 9 nucleotides agree with TRBD1. V dropped 7 bases and J dropped 7; count of bases not matched to a gene: 13. From germline, CDR1 is SNHLY and CDR2 FYNNEI. The CDR3 runs to 15 residues. CDR3 sequence (DNA): TGTGCCAGCATGGGACAGGGTGCCTCCTCTATTGGCTACACCTTC. Protein: CASMGQGASSIGYTF.